These 21 T cell receptor beta chains share one sample of origin, sequenced in a study of blood T cell repertoires in COVID-19. Assay: immunoSEQ multiplex PCR; the TCRdb copy retains only in-frame clones and omits some. Of about 60,000 clones in the sample, roughly 82% were seen once. The sequenced material came from peripheral blood. Source of these receptors: a human donor in a cohort sampled during active COVID-19.

The chain is built from TRBV7-2 and TRBJ2-5, with unresolved D. The CDR3 has 14 residues. Germline CDR1 reads SGHTA; CDR2 reads FQGNSA. Trimming pared 7 bases from V and 1 base from J, leaving 13 bases between. The CDR3 sequence is CASKLVYAQETQYF. The CDR3, as DNA: TGTGCCAGCAAATTAGTATATGCCCAAGAGACCCAGTACTTC.

This sequence joins TRBV5-1 and TRBJ2-1; D ambiguous. The V gene lost 0 bases and the J gene lost 4 bases, with 8 bases spanning the gap. The CDR3 spans 14 residues. Germline CDR1 reads SGHRS; CDR2 reads YFSETQ. CDR3 DNA: TGCGCCAGCAGCTTGGGCGGCGAATACAATGAGCAGTTCTTC. This codes for CASSLGGEYNEQFF.

The gene calls are TRBV28 and TRBJ2-1; 9 bases align to TRBD2. Per the germline V gene, CDR1 is MDHEN and CDR2 is SYDVKM. Losses at the gene ends were 1 base for V and 8 bases for J; bases not matched to a gene: 6. This CDR3 has 15 amino acids. CDR3 sequence: CASSLFLAGRDEQFF. The CDR3 nucleotides read TGTGCCAGCAGTTTATTTCTAGCGGGGCGTGATGAGCAGTTCTTC.

In this sample, this clone turned up a few times. The J gene is TRBJ2-4, the V gene TRBV19, with D maybe TRBD1 (6 bases). There are 15 residues in the CDR3. Per the germline V gene, CDR1 is LNHDA and CDR2 is SQIVND (reference sequence). V shed 8 bases and J shed 13 bases, with 27 bases lying between them. CDR3 region: CASRDGPLGAGFQYF. CDR3 DNA sequence: TGTGCCAGTCGAGATGGGCCCCTGGGGGCTGGTTTCCAGTACTTC.

This rearrangement joins TRBV10-1 to TRBJ2-7; the match to TRBD2 covers 8 bases. The CDR3 runs 13 residues. With V trimmed by 10 bases and J by 0 bases, 5 bases remained unmatched. Per the germline V gene, CDR1 is WNHNN and CDR2 is SYGVQD (reference sequence). This CDR3 is CATPLAASYEQYF. For the CDR3, the DNA is TGCGCCACTCCACTAGCGGCCTCCTACGAGCAGTACTTC.

The chain employs TRBV2 and TRBJ1-1; 10 bases are a match to TRBD1. The ends lost 6 bases at V and 11 bases at J; junction bases unmatched: 12. Per the germline V gene, CDR1 is SNHLY and CDR2 is FYNNEI. This CDR3 is 14 amino acids long. CDR3 coding DNA: TGTGCCAGCAGATTCCGGGACAGGGGAGGAAAGGCTTTCTTT. Protein product: CASRFRDRGGKAFF.

The J gene is TRBJ1-2, the V gene TRBV11-3, with D possibly being TRBD1 (6 bases). V dropped 1 base and J dropped 10 bases, with 19 bases sitting between them. Germline assignment: CDR1 SGHNT and CDR2 YENEEA. The CDR3 contains 15 residues. The CDR3 DNA follows: TGTGCCAGCAGCTTAGTAGAACAGGGTTTTCTTGACTACACCTTC. Residues: CASSLVEQGFLDYTF.

The chain joins TRBV25-1 to TRBJ1-6; unclear D gene. The V gene lost 6 bases and the J gene lost 1 base, with 13 bases spanning the gap. The CDR3 spans 16 residues. The germline CDR1 and CDR2 sequences are MGHDK and SYGVNS. Here the CDR3 reads CASRGGKGSYNSPLHF. The CDR3 region has the DNA TGTGCCAGCAGAGGAGGAAAGGGATCCTATAATTCACCCCTCCACTTT.

The rearrangement links TRBV30 to TRBJ2-3; 7 bases fit TRBD2. With 3 bases clipped from V and 0 bases from J, the junction kept 3 bases outside the gene matches. The CDR3 is 14 residues long. The V gene's germline CDR1 is GTSNPN and CDR2 SVGIG (reference sequence). CDR3 bases: TGTGCCTGGAGGAACGGGGGGAGCACAGATACGCAGTATTTT. Its protein product is CAWRNGGSTDTQYF. Based on the CDR3 plus reference TRBV30 and TRBJ2-3, the full variable domain is SQTIHQWPATLVQPVGSPLSLECTVEGTSNPNLYWYRQAAGRGLQLLFYSVGIGQISSEVPQNLSASRPQDRQFILSSKKLLLSDSGFYLCAWRNGGSTDTQYFGPGTRLTVL.

This chain connects TRBV4-1 to TRBJ2-1, with unresolved D. Trimming took 4 bases from V and 0 from J, leaving 7 bases between them. This CDR3 contains 14 residues. Germline loops: CDR1 MGHRA, CDR2 YSYEKL. The CDR3 reads CASSRNSSYNEQFF. The CDR3 region has the DNA TGCGCCAGCAGCCGTAATAGCTCCTACAATGAGCAGTTCTTC.

This chain uses TRBV27 with TRBJ2-3; D is perhaps TRBD2 (5 bases). From germline, CDR1 is MNHEY and CDR2 SMNVEV (reference sequence). This CDR3 is built from 17 residues. Trimming pared 6 bases from V and 8 bases from J, leaving 27 bases between. The CDR3 protein is CASRIYSRGRGLSTQYF. In DNA form, the CDR3 reads TGTGCCAGCAGAATTTACAGCCGCGGCCGGGGTTTAAGTACGCAGTATTTT.

This clone has just one count. The CDR3 coding sequence is TGTGCCAGCAGTGACCCAGGAAGTGGCTACACCTTC. Translating gives CASSDPGSGYTF. V usage is TRBV6-1 and J usage is TRBJ1-2; D remains ambiguous. CDR3 length equals 12 residues. The V gene's germline CDR1 is MNHNS and CDR2 SASEGT. V was trimmed by 3 bases and J by 7 bases, leaving 9 bases between them.

The chain has TRBV7-2 and TRBJ2-3; D not certain. Germline V lookup: CDR1 SGHTA, CDR2 FQGNSA. The CDR3 sequence is 14 residues long. The V end was cut by 5 bases, the J end by 0 bases, with 9 bases between. In DNA form, the CDR3 reads TGTGCCAGCAGCCCACATATTAGCACAGATACGCAGTATTTT. Its protein is CASSPHISTDTQYF. Looking up the rest from reference TRBV7-2 and TRBJ2-3 gives the full variable domain: GAGVSQSPSNKVTEKGKDVELRCDPISGHTALYWYRQSLGQGLEFLIYFQGNSAPDKSGLPSDRFSAERTGGSVSTLTIQRTQQEDSAVYLCASSPHISTDTQYFGPGTRLTVL.

The chain employs TRBV7-3 and TRBJ2-1; TRBD2 aligns across 9 bases. V trimming: 0 bases; J trimming: 7 bases; junction bases outside the gene matches: 4. The germline V gene has CDR1 SGHTA and CDR2 FQGTGA. The CDR3 spans 15 residues. This chain's CDR3 is CASSLTRGGQNEQFF. The CDR3 bases are TGTGCCAGCAGCTTAACGCGGGGGGGCCAGAATGAGCAGTTCTTC.

The chain carries TRBV25-1 and TRBJ2-5, with no clear D. The germline V and J ends were trimmed by 6 bases and 2 bases, with 13 bases remaining between them. Germline V CDR1 and CDR2: MGHDK, SYGVNS. CDR3 length: 14 residues. CDR3 nucleotide sequence: TGTGCCAGCAGGGGTTTGCAGGCTCAAGAGACCCAGTACTTC. It specifies CASRGLQAQETQYF.

The chain combines TRBV4-2 with TRBJ1-2; D may be TRBD1 (6 bases). Germline-derived CDR1 and CDR2 are LGHNA and YNFKEQ. Deletions cut 4 bases from V and 4 bases from J, with 16 bases between. This CDR3 comprises 15 residues. DNA of the CDR3: TGTGCCAGCAGCCCCTCCCAGACAGGCGTCTATGGCTACACCTTC. Translated: CASSPSQTGVYGYTF.

This clone came up a few times. V and J are TRBV20-1 and TRBJ2-7; no firm D call. Per the germline V gene, CDR1 is DFQATT and CDR2 is SNEGSKA (reference sequence). Trimming shortened V by 7 bases and J by 2 bases, and 9 bases separated the two germline ends. CDR3 size: 11 residues. The CDR3 spells CSVNTAYEQYF. The CDR3 DNA reads TGCAGTGTTAACACCGCCTACGAGCAGTACTTC.

The J gene is TRBJ1-5, the V gene TRBV27; D is perhaps TRBD1 (6 bases). V lost 6 bases to trimming and J lost 3 bases, with 24 bases between them. CDR1 and CDR2 from the germline V gene are MNHEY and SMNVEV (reference sequence). The CDR3 runs 18 residues. CDR3 in amino acids: CASSKDHRAGVPNQPQHF. The CDR3 nucleotides read TGTGCCAGCAGCAAAGACCACAGGGCTGGTGTTCCCAATCAGCCCCAGCATTTT.

The chain carries TRBV6-1 and TRBJ1-6, with 7 bases matching TRBD1. The CDR3 runs to 15 residues. Germline trimming cut 3 bases from V and 7 bases from J; bases unmatched to any gene: 6. Germline V gives CDR1 MNHNS, CDR2 SASEGT. The CDR3 loop is CASSEVGQSNSPLHF. CDR3 coding DNA: TGTGCCAGCAGTGAGGTGGGACAGTCCAATTCACCCCTCCACTTT.

This chain links TRBV7-9 with TRBJ2-7; TRBD1 agrees at 8 bases. Trimming at V came to 4 bases and at J to 9 bases, leaving 11 bases not matched to a gene. This CDR3 contains 14 residues. Germline lookup yields CDR1 SEHNR and CDR2 FQNEAQ (reference sequence). The CDR3 bases are TGTGCCAGCAGCTCCTCGGACAGGGTGGGTCGGCAGTACTTC. Encoded protein: CASSSSDRVGRQYF.

The J gene is TRBJ2-6, the V gene TRBV11-3; 7 bases map to TRBD1. V was pared by 5 bases and J by 4 bases, with 20 bases of the junction left unmatched. CDR1 is SGHNT and CDR2 is YENEEA in the germline V gene. This CDR3 is 20 amino acids long. The CDR3 region is CASSPRQGFISVIGANVLTF. CDR3 in DNA: TGTGCCAGCAGCCCTAGACAGGGCTTTATTTCTGTCATCGGGGCCAACGTCCTGACTTTC.